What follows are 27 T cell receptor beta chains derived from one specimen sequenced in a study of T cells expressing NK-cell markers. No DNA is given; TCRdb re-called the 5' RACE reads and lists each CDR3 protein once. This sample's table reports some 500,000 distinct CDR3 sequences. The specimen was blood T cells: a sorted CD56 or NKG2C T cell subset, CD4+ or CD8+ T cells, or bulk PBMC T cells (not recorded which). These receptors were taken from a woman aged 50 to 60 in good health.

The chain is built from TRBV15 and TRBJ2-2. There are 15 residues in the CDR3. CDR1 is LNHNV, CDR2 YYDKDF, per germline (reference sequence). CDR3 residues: CATSRDKVVTGELFF.

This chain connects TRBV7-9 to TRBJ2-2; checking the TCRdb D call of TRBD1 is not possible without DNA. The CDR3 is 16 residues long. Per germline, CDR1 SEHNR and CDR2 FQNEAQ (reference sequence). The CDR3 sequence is CASSLRAGGETGELFF.

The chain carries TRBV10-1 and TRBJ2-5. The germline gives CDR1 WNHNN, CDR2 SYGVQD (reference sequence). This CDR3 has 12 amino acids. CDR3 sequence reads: CASSDIRETQYF.

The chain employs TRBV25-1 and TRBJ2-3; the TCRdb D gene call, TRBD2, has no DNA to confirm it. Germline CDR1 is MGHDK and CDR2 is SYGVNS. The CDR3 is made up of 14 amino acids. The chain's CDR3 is CASSGLAGTDTQYF.

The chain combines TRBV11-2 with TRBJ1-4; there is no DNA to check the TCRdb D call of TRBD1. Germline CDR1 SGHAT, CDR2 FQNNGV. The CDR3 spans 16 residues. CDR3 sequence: CASSLRAGRGQEKLFF.

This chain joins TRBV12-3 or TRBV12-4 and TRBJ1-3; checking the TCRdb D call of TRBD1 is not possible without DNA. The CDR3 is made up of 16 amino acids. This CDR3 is CASSLTGGGTGNTIYF.

This chain's CDR3 is CASSLNLRRAQSYEQYF. The chain combines TRBV7-6 with TRBJ2-7; TCRdb picks TRBD1, but there is no DNA to check that call. The CDR3 consists of 17 residues. Germline values: CDR1 SGHVS, CDR2 FNYEAQ.

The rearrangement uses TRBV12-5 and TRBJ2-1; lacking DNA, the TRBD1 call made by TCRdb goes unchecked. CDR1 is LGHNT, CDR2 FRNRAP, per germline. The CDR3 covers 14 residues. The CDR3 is CASGLGTANNEQFF.

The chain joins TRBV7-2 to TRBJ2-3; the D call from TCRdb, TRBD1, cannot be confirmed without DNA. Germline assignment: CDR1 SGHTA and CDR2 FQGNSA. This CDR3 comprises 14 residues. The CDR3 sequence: CASSSTGQTDTQYF.

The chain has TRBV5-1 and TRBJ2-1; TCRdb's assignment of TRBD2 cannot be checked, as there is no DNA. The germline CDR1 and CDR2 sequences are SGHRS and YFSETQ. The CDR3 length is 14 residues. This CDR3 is CASRIAGGTNEQFF.

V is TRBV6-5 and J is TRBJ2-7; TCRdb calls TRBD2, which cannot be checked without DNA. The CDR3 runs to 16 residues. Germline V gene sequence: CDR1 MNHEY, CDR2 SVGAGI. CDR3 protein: CASSPRLAGGFGEQYF.

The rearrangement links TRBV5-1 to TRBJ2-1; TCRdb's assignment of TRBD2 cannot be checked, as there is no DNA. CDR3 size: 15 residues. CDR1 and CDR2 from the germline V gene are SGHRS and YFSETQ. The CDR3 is CASSLVGSGTDEQFF.

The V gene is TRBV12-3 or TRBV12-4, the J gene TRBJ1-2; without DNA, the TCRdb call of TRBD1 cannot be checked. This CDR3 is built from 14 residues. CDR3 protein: CASSSGTAVGGYTF.

CDR3: CASSKEDLAGYNEQFF. V is TRBV5-1 and J is TRBJ2-1; checking the TCRdb D call of TRBD2 is not possible without DNA. This CDR3 comprises 16 residues. The germline CDR1 and CDR2 sequences are SGHRS and YFSETQ.

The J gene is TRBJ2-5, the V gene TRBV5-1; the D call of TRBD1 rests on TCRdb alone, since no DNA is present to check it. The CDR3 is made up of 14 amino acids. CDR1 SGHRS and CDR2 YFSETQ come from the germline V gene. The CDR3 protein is CASSWGQLGETQYF.

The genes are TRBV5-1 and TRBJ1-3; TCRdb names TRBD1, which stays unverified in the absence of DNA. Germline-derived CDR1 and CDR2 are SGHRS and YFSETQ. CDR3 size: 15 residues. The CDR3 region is CASTPGVLSGNTIYF.

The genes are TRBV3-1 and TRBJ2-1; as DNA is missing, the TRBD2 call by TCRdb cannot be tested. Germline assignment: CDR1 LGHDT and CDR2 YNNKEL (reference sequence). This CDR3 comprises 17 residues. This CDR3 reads CASSPRTSGRTGNEQFF.

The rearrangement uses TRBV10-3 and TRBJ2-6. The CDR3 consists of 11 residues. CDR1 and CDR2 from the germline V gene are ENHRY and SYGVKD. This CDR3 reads CATARANVLTF.

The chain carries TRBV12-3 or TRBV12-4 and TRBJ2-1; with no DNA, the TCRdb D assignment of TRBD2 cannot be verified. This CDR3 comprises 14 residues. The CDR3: CASSPGLVRNEQFF.

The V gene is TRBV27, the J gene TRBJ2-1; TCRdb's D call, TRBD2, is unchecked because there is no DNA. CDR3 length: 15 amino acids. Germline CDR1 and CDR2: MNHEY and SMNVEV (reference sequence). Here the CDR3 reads CASSGQEGHSNEQFF.

The CDR3 sequence: CASSLALGGNYGYTF. This chain connects TRBV12-3 or TRBV12-4 to TRBJ1-2; TCRdb indicates TRBD1, and absent DNA this call remains unverified. The CDR3 spans 15 residues.

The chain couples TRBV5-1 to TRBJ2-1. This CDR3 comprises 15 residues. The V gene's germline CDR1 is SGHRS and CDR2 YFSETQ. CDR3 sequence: CASSLGQVLTNEQFF.

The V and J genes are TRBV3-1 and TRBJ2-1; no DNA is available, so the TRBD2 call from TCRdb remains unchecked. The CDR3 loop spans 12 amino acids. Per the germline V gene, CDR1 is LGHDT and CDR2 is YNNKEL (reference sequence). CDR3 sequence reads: CASSRLGFEQFF.

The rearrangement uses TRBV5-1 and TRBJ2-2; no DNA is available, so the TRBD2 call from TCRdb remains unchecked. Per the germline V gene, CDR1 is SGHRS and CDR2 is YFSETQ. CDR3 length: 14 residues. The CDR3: CASSPGGPTGELFF.

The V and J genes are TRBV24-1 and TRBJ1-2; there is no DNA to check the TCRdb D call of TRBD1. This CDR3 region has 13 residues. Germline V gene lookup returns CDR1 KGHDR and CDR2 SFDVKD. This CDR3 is CATSGGADYGYTF.

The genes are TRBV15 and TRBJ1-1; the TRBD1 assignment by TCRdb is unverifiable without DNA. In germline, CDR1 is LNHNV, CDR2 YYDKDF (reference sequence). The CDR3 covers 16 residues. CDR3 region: CATSRASGTGNTEAFF. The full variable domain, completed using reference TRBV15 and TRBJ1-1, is DAMVIQNPRYQVTQFGKPVTLSCSQTLNHNVMYWYQQKSSQAPKLLFHYYDKDFNNEADTPDNFQSRRPNTSFCFLDIRSPGLGDTAMYLCATSRASGTGNTEAFFGQGTRLTVV.

This CDR3 reads CASSQDGQGDQPQHF. The chain employs TRBV4-1 and TRBJ1-5; as DNA is missing, the TRBD1 call by TCRdb cannot be tested. Germline V gives CDR1 MGHRA, CDR2 YSYEKL. This CDR3 contains 15 residues.